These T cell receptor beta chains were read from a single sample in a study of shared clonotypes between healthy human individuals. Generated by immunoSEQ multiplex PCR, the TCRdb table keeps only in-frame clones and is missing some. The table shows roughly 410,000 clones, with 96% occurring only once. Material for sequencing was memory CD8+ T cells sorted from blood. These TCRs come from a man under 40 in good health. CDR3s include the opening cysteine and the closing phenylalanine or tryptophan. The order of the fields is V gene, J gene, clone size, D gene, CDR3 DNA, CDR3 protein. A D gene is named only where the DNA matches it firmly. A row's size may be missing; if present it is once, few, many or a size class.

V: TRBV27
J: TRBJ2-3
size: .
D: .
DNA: TGTGCCAGCAGTTCGCCGGGGCGTAGCACAGATACGCAGTATTTT
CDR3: CASSSPGRSTDTQYF

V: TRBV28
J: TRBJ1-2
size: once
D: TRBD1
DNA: TGTGCCAGCAGGAACGGACAGGGGGTTCTAGGCTACACCTTC
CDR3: CASRNGQGVLGYTF

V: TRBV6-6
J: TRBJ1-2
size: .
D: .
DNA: TGTGCCAGCAGTTATGACAGAAGCTATGGCTACACCTTC
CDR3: CASSYDRSYGYTF

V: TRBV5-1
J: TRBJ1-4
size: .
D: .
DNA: TGCGCCAGCAGCTTGGCCTGGGGGTGGGCGGAAAAACTGTTTTTT
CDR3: CASSLAWGWAEKLFF

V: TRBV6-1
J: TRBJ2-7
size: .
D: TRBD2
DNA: TGTGCCAGCAAAATAAAATTTCGGGGGGGCCGCGAGCAGTACTTC
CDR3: CASKIKFRGGREQYF

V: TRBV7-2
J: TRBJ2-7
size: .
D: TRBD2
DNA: TGTGCCAGCAGCCCAGAGGGACTAGCGGTTAGTGGGTTATTC
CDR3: CASSPEGLAVSGLF

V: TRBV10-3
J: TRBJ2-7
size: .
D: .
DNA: TGTGCCATCATGGAGGCCCCCTACGAGCAGTACTTC
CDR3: CAIMEAPYEQYF

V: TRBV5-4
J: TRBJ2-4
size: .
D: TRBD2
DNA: TGTGCCAGCAGCTTAGGGACTAGCGGCGGGAAAAACATTCAGTACTTC
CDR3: CASSLGTSGGKNIQYF

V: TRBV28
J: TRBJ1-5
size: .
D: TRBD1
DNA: TGTGCCAGCCTTACAGGGGAGAGCAATCAGCCCCAGCATTTT
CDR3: CASLTGESNQPQHF

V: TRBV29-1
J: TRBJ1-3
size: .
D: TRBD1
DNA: TGCAGCGTTGACAGAGGGACAGGCTCTGGAAACACCATATATTTT
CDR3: CSVDRGTGSGNTIYF

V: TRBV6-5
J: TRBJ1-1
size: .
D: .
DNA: TGTGCCAGCAGACTTCACTTGAACACTGAAGCTTTCTTT
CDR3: CASRLHLNTEAFF

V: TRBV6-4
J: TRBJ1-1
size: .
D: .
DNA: TGTGCCAGCAGTGAGAATGGACACGAAGCTTTCTTT
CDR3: CASSENGHEAFF

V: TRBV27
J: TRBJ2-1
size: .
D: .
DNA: TGTGCCAGCAGTTTCAGAACGACGAGTTACAATGAGCAGTTCTTC
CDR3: CASSFRTTSYNEQFF

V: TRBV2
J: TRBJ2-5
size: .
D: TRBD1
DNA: TGTGTCAGCAGTGAACAGGGGGGCGAGACCCAGTACTTC
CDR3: CVSSEQGGETQYF

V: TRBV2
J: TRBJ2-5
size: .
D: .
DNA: TGTGCCAGCAGTGAAGTGGGGGTAACGGAGACCCAGTACTTC
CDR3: CASSEVGVTETQYF

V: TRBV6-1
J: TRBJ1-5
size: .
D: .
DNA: TGTGCCAGCAGTGAAGTGGCAGGGGTGAAGCCCCAGCATTTT
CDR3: CASSEVAGVKPQHF

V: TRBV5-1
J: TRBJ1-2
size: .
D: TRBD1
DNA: TGCGCCAGCAGTTTGGGACAGCCCTATGGCTACACCTTC
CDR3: CASSLGQPYGYTF

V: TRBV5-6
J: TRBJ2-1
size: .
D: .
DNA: TGTGCCAGCAGCTTATACAATGAGCAGTTCTTC
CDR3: CASSLYNEQFF

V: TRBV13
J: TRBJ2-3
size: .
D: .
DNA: TGTGCCAGCAACAGCATTCAAGGGGGAGATACGCAGTATTTT
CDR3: CASNSIQGGDTQYF

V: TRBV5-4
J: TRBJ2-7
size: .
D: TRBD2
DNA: TGTGCCAGCAGCTTGGCTGCGGGAGTCAGTTACGAGCAGTACTTC
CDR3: CASSLAAGVSYEQYF

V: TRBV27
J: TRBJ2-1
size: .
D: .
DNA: TGTGCCAGCAGTTTATCGTCAGGGTTCGGTGAGCAGTTCTTC
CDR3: CASSLSSGFGEQFF

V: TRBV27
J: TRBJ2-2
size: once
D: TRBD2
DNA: TGTGCCAGCACGACCGCCCCGACTAGCGGGGAGCGGAGCACCGGGGAGCTGTTTTTT
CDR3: CASTTAPTSGERSTGELFF

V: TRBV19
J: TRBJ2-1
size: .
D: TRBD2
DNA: TGTGCCACTATATCTGGACTAGCGGTATTCAGCTCCTACAATGAGCAGTTCTTC
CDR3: CATISGLAVFSSYNEQFF

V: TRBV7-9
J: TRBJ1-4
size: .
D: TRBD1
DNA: TGTGCCAGCAGCTTAAGCTTACGACAGGGGAATGAAAAACTGTTTTTT
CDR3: CASSLSLRQGNEKLFF

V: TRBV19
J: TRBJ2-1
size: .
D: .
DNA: TGTGCCAGTAGTATCATCATAGCGAATGAGCAGTTCTTC
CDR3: CASSIIIANEQFF

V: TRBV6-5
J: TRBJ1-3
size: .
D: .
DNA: TGTGCCAGCAGTTACGGAGGCAGCTCTGGAAACACCATATATTTT
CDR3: CASSYGGSSGNTIYF

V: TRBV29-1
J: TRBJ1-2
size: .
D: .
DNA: TGCAGCGTGGTAAACCCGGGACATCCTGGCTACACCTTC
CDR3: CSVVNPGHPGYTF

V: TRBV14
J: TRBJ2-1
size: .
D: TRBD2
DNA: TGTGCCAGCAGCCAAGAGCACCTCGCGGGACTAGCTTCTTATAGCTCCTACAATGAGCAGTTCTTC
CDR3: CASSQEHLAGLASYSSYNEQFF

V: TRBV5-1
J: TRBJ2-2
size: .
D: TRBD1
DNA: TGCGCCAGCAGCTTCATCGGACAGGGGGCCGGGGAGCTGTTTTTT
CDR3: CASSFIGQGAGELFF

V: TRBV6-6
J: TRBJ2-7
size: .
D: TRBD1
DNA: TGTGCCAGCGGTTTCGACAGGGAGAGCTCCTACGAGCAGTACTTC
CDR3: CASGFDRESSYEQYF

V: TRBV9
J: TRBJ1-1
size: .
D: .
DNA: TGTGCCAGCAGCGTAGGCGGTAGCACTGAAGCTTTCTTT
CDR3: CASSVGGSTEAFF

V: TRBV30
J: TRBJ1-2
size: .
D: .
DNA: TGTGCCTGGAAGGGTTGGGCGAACTATGGCTACACCTTC
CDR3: CAWKGWANYGYTF

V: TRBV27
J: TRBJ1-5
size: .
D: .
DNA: TGTGCCAGCAGTTCCGGGGCCGTAGGTCAGCCCCAGCATTTT
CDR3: CASSSGAVGQPQHF

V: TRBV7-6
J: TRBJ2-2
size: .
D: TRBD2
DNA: TGTGCCAGCAGCCCAAGGACTAGCGATGGCCGGGAGCTGTTTTTT
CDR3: CASSPRTSDGRELFF

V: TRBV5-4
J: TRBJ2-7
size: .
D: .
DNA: TGTGCCAGCAGCCCGGGGACGGCCCCCTACGAGCAGTACTTC
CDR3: CASSPGTAPYEQYF

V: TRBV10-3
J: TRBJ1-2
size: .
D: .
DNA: TGTGCCATCAGTCTGAACTATGGCTACACCTTC
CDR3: CAISLNYGYTF

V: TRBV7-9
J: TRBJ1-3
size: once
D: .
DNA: TGTGCCAGCAGCTTAGAGTGGGGGATAGCTACTGGAAACACCATATATTTT
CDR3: CASSLEWGIATGNTIYF

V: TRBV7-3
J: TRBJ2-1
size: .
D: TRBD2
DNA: TGTGCCAGCAGCTCGCCCGGGACTAGCGGGAGGGTCCCCTACAATGAGCAGTTCTTC
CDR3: CASSSPGTSGRVPYNEQFF

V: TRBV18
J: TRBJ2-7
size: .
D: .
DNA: TGTGCCAGCTCACCGGGAACGGGATACGAGCAGTACTTC
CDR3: CASSPGTGYEQYF

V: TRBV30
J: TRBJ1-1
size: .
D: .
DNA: TGTGCCTGGAGTGTACGTATCGGGTTTGAAGCTTTCTTT
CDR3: CAWSVRIGFEAFF

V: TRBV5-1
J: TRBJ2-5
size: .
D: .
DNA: TGCGCCAGCAGCTCTCGGGGGGCAGGAGAGACCCAGTACTTC
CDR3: CASSSRGAGETQYF

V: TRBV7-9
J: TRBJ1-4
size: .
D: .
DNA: TGTGCCAGCTTAGGAGCAGTTAATGAAAAACTGTTTTTT
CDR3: CASLGAVNEKLFF

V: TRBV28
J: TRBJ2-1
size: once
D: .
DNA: TGTGCCAGCAGTTTATCGGTGGGTAGCGTCAACAATGAGCAGTTCTTC
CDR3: CASSLSVGSVNNEQFF

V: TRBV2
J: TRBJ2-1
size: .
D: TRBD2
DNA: TGTGCCAGCAGCACGGGGGGTCACAATGAGCAGTTCTTC
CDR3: CASSTGGHNEQFF

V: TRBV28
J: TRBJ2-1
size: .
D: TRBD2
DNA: TGTGCCAGCAGTTTAGGGGCTAGCGGGAACAATGAGCAGTTCTTC
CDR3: CASSLGASGNNEQFF

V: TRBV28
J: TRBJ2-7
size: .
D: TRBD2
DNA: TGTGCCAGCAGGGACCGGAGGGGGAGACTAGCGGGAGGAAGCGAGCAGTACTTC
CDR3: CASRDRRGRLAGGSEQYF

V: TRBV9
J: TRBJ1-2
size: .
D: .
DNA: TGTGCCAGCAGTGTAACAGGGTTCTACGGCTACACCTTC
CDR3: CASSVTGFYGYTF